Listed here are 15 T cell receptor beta chains from one sample, sequenced in a study of blood T cell repertoires in COVID-19. TCRdb's copy holds only in-frame clones and misses some; the assay was immunoSEQ multiplex PCR. This sample yields 200,000 or so clones, of which roughly 82% are seen a single time; under 15% belongs to the top ten. Sample: peripheral blood. The origin of the receptors is a human donor in a cohort sampled during active COVID-19.

In DNA, the CDR3 is TGTGCCAGCAGTTTTCTCGGCTCCTACGAGCAGTACTTC. Amino acid sequence: CASSFLGSYEQYF. The rearrangement links TRBV12-3 or TRBV12-4 to TRBJ2-7; D is uncertain. The CDR3 length is 13 residues. V was trimmed by 3 bases and J by 0 bases, leaving 6 bases between them.

This chain uses TRBV18 with TRBJ2-7, with TRBD2 matching 8 bases. V lost 6 bases to trimming and J lost 0 bases; unmatched junction nucleotides: 4. The germline V gene has CDR1 KGHSH and CDR2 LQKENI. The CDR3 consists of 14 residues. The chain's CDR3 is CASSRGTSSYEQYF. CDR3 nucleotide sequence: TGTGCCAGCTCGCGGGGGACTAGCTCCTACGAGCAGTACTTC.

This clone was found once. The rearrangement joins TRBV5-1 to TRBJ2-5; D might be TRBD1 (6 bases). The V gene lost 4 bases and the J gene lost 1 base, with 11 bases spanning the gap. Germline CDR1 reads SGHRS; CDR2 reads YFSETQ. There are 14 residues in the CDR3. CDR3 DNA: TGCGCCAGCAGCGGGGGCAGGGCCCAAGAGACCCAGTACTTC. Translation gives CASSGGRAQETQYF.

The chain carries TRBV5-4 and TRBJ2-1, with 8 positions matching TRBD2. This CDR3 region has 15 residues. J was trimmed by 0 bases and V by 4 bases; bases with no gene match: 3. Germline-derived CDR1 and CDR2 are SGHNT and YYREEE (reference sequence). CDR3 DNA sequence: TGTGCCAGCAGCCGACTAGCGAGCTCCTACAATGAGCAGTTCTTC. Its protein is CASSRLASSYNEQFF.

This chain links TRBV18 with TRBJ1-6; TRBD1 matches at 7 bases. Germline assignment: CDR1 KGHSH and CDR2 LQKENI. CDR3 size: 14 residues. V lost 3 bases and J lost 12; bases outside the gene matches: 8. The CDR3, as DNA: TGTGCCAGCTCACCCGGGACAGATATTCGACCCCTCCACTTT. Its translation: CASSPGTDIRPLHF.

The chain combines TRBV5-1 with TRBJ2-7, with D perhaps TRBD2 (5 bases). CDR1 is SGHRS, CDR2 YFSETQ, per germline. This CDR3 has 16 amino acids. Deletions cut 0 bases from V and 0 bases from J, with 13 bases between. This chain's CDR3 is CASSLAAGVSSYEQYF. The CDR3 region has the DNA TGCGCCAGCAGCTTGGCCGCGGGCGTGAGCTCCTACGAGCAGTACTTC.

Concerning this clone itself: One end of the junction does not line up with germline, which may come from a read error. V is TRBV5-4 and J is TRBJ1-2; D unclear. The CDR3 sequence is 15 residues long. Germline CDR1 reads SGHNT; CDR2 reads YYREEE (reference sequence). As DNA, the CDR3 is TGTGCCAGCAGCGGGCCCGTGTCCCCCAACTCTGGCTACACCTTC. Translated: CASSGPVSPNSGYTF. Using reference TRBV5-4 and TRBJ1-2 for the parts outside the CDR3, the full variable domain is ETGVTQSPTHLIKTRGQQVTLRCSSQSGHNTVSWYQQALGQGPQFIFQYYREEENGRGNFPPRFSGLQFPNYSSELNVNALELDDSALYLCASSGPVSPNSGYTFGSGTRLTVV.

This chain joins TRBV6-1 and TRBJ2-1; D remains unclear. The CDR3 totals 12 residues. Germline lookup yields CDR1 MNHNS and CDR2 SASEGT. V lost 3 bases and J 4 bases, leaving 4 bases between the germline ends. CDR3 nucleotides: TGTGCCAGCAGTGAGAGATACAATGAGCAGTTCTTC. Its protein is CASSERYNEQFF.

The rearrangement links TRBV3-1 (or the pseudogene TRBV3-2) to TRBJ2-5; D is perhaps TRBD2 (6 bases). The CDR3 is made up of 14 amino acids. V shed 3 bases and J shed 5 bases, with 13 bases lying between them. The germline V gene has CDR1 LGHDT and CDR2 YNNKEL (reference sequence). Written as DNA, the CDR3 is TGTGCCAGCAGCCACTCGGGAGTCAGGGAGACCCAGTACTTC. Its translation is CASSHSGVRETQYF.

This clone was observed a single time. The V call is TRBV28, the J call TRBJ2-5, with D possibly being TRBD1 (5 bases). CDR1 is MDHEN and CDR2 is SYDVKM in the germline V gene. With 5 bases removed from V and 4 bases from J, the gap between germline ends came to 17 bases. The CDR3 covers 15 residues. In nucleotides, the CDR3 is TGTGCCAGCAGTCTAAGGACACGAGAAAGAGAGACCCAGTACTTC. Amino acids: CASSLRTRERETQYF.

The CDR3 reads CASRTVGTDTQYF. CDR3 sequence (DNA): TGCGCCAGCAGGACAGTAGGCACAGATACGCAGTATTTT. V gene TRBV5-1 combines with J gene TRBJ2-3, with a possible D match to TRBD1 (5 bases). This CDR3 contains 13 residues. The germline V gene has CDR1 SGHRS and CDR2 YFSETQ. V was shortened by 5 bases and J by 1 base, with 8 bases between the two germline ends.

This clone was seen just once. The chain recombines TRBV4-1 with TRBJ2-2; the D gene is possibly TRBD1 (6 bases). CDR1 is MGHRA, CDR2 YSYEKL, per germline. This CDR3 is built from 15 residues. V was clipped by 5 bases and J by 7 bases, with 17 bases between them. The chain's CDR3 is CASSSRTNRDGELFF. In DNA, the CDR3 is TGCGCCAGCAGCTCAAGGACGAACAGGGACGGGGAGCTGTTTTTT.

This chain links TRBV7-9 with TRBJ1-6, with no clear D. The CDR3 runs 11 residues. V lost 3 bases and J 10 bases, leaving 4 bases between the germline ends. Germline CDR1 and CDR2: SEHNR and FQNEAQ (reference sequence). The CDR3 reads CASSFGSPLHF. DNA of the CDR3: TGTGCCAGCAGCTTTGGCTCACCCCTCCACTTT.

The chain joins TRBV4-1 to TRBJ1-4; tentative D call: TRBD1 (5 bases). The V end was cut by 6 bases, the J end by 0 bases, with 14 bases between. Germline CDR1 MGHRA, CDR2 YSYEKL. The CDR3 extends over 16 amino acids. CDR3 in amino acids: CASRALGATTNEKLFF. In nucleotides, the CDR3 is TGCGCCAGCAGGGCATTAGGGGCGACAACTAATGAAAAACTGTTTTTT.

The chain links TRBV7-9 to TRBJ2-7; TRBD1 matches 9 bases. CDR1 SEHNR and CDR2 FQNEAQ come from the germline V gene (reference sequence). The CDR3 spans 16 residues. Trimming cost V 5 bases and J 3 bases; bases outside gene matches: 11. CDR3 loop: CASSPRDRENYYEQYF. CDR3 DNA sequence: TGTGCCAGCAGCCCGAGGGACAGGGAAAACTACTACGAGCAGTACTTC.